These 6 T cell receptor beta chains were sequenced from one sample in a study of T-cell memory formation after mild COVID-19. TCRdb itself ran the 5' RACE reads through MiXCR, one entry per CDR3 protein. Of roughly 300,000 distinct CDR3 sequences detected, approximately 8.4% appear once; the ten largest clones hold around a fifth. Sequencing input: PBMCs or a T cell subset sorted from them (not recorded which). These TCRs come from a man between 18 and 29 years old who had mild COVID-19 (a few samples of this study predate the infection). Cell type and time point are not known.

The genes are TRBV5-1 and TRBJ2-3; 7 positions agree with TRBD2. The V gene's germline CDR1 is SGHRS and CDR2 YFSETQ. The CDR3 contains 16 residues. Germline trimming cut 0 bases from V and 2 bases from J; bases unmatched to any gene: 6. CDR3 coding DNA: TGCGCCAGCAGCTTGGGGGGGGGACCCTACACAGATACGCAGTATTTT. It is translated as CASSLGGGPYTDTQYF.

The CDR3 DNA reads TGTGCCACCAGCAGAGCGGGGGGCACAGATACGCAGTATTTT. Its translation: CATSRAGGTDTQYF. J is TRBJ2-3 and V is TRBV15, with D possibly matching TRBD2 (6 bases). Trimming shortened V by 1 base and J by 1 base, and 6 bases separated the two germline ends. In germline, CDR1 is LNHNV, CDR2 YYDKDF (reference sequence). The CDR3 loop spans 14 amino acids.

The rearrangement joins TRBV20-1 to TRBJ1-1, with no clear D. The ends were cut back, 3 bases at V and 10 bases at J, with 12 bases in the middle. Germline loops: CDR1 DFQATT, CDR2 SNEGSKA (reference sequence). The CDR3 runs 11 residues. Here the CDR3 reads CSASEPYRAFF. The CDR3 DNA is TGCAGTGCTAGCGAACCTTATCGAGCTTTCTTT.

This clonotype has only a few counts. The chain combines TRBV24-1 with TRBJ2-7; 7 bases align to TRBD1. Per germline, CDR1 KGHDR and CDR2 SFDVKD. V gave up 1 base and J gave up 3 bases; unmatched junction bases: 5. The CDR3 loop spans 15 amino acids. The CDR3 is CATSDFRGNLYEQYV. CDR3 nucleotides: TGTGCCACCAGTGATTTCAGGGGGAATCTCTACGAGCAGTACGTC.

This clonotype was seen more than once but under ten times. The chain's CDR3 is CASSPTRGGLAKNIQYF. The CDR3 DNA sequence: TGTGCCAGCAGCCCGACCCGGGGGGGATTAGCCAAAAACATTCAGTACTTC. The V and J genes are TRBV7-9 and TRBJ2-4; 8 nucleotides line up with TRBD2. The CDR3 extends over 17 amino acids. Unmatched junction bases numbered 9, after V lost 5 bases and J lost 0 bases. Germline CDR1 is SEHNR and CDR2 is FQNEAQ (reference sequence).

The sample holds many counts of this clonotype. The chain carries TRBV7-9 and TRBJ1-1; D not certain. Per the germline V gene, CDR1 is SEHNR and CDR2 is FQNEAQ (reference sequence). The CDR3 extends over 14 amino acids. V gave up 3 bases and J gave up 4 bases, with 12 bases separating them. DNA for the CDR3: TGTGCCAGCAGCTTTGAGTCGGGATCCACTGAAGCTTTCTTT. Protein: CASSFESGSTEAFF.